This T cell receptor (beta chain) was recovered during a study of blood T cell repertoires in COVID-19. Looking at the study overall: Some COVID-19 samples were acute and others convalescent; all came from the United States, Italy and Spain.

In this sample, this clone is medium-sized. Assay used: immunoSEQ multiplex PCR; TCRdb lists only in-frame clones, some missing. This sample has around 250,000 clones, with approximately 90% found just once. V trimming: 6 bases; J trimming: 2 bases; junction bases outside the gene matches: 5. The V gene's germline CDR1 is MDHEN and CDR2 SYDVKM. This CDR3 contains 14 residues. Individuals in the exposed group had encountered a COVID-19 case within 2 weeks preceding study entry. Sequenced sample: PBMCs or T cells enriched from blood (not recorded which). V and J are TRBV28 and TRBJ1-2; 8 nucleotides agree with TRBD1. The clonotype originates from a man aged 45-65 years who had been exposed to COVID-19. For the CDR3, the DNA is TGTGCCAGCAGCAGGGACAGGCCAAACTATGGCTACACCTTC. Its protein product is CASSRDRPNYGYTF.